The present T cell receptor beta chain was sequenced within a study of blood T cells in healthy people across ages. CDR3 length: 15 residues. V was pared by 3 bases and J by 0 bases, with 6 bases between. This clonotype was picked up a small number of times. The use of a sample-barcoded 5' primer and a J-beta primer mix characterized a second PCR of about 6 to 11 cycles. TCRdb re-derived calls from the 5' RACE reads in MiXCR, one entry per CDR3 protein. Of about 930,000 distinct CDR3 sequences listed, 25% to 35% are singletons. These records were also assigned to another study, of T cells of mothers and their children.

The TCR was taken from a woman in her thirties or forties in good health. Material for sequencing was blood. The gene calls are TRBV12-3 or TRBV12-4 and TRBJ2-6; D call uncertain. CDR3 sequence reads: CASSFPNSGANVLTF. CDR3 nucleotide sequence: TGTGCCAGCAGTTTTCCGAACTCTGGGGCCAACGTCCTGACTTTC.